The rows below give T cell receptor beta chains drawn from one sample of a study of T-cell reconstitution after alpha-beta-depleted transplantation in children. In TCRdb, the PCR reads were re-called with MiXCR into one record per CDR3 protein. The table includes 190,000 or so distinct CDR3 sequences, 5% to 6.5% detected once. The sample in question was PBMCs, obtained before TCRalphabeta/CD19-depleted stem cell transplant. The receptors here all came from a girl in the first two years of life with combined immunodeficiency, due to receive a stem cell transplant. CDR3s include the opening cysteine and the closing phenylalanine or tryptophan.

v_call,cdr3_aa
TRBV29-1,CSVDLRVEQFF
TRBV19,CASSIIQGGQPQHF
TRBV24-1,CATSGTGGGYGYTF
TRBV12-3/TRBV12-4,CASRSPGQAEKLFF
TRBV5-1,CASRSGGAESNTEAFF
TRBV15,CATSRLHYEQFF
TRBV2,CASRGTGSYNEQFF
TRBV29-1,CSAPGQNYGYTF
TRBV2,CATRQVLAKNIQYF
TRBV12-3/TRBV12-4,CASRTDRNPNQPQHF
TRBV7-2,CASGTYGELFF
TRBV5-1,CASSTDPFQPQHF
TRBV11-2,CASSLALASKADTQYF
TRBV6-2/TRBV6-3,CASAGQITGELFF
TRBV12-3/TRBV12-4,CAPANRALSCSYNEQFF
TRBV29-1,CSVEDQRGAGYTF
TRBV5-5,CARGPGIANTGELFF
TRBV24-1,CATSEPGDFMETQYF
TRBV29-1,CSVGDAGGETQYF
TRBV12-3/TRBV12-4,CASSLLVLTGDEQFF
TRBV4-1,CASSQPGGRNNEQFF
TRBV5-4,CASSFGGAGRETQYF
TRBV7-2,CASSQRRDPNNEQFF
TRBV7-9,CASSPRTVRAFF
TRBV4-1,CASSQVGRARNQPQHF
TRBV12-3/TRBV12-4,CASSNYSGGAFYNEQFF
TRBV5-6,CASSLDLAGEGEQYF
TRBV5-1,CASSLDPSGSSTDTQYF
TRBV5-1,CASSFLGASDFTGELFF
TRBV12-3/TRBV12-4,CASSRTGDQPQHF
TRBV27,CASRDIGGVQPQHF
TRBV7-2,CASTKQETQYF
TRBV4-3,CASSQESIGGDSPLHF
TRBV6-2/TRBV6-3,CASSYSDSSYQPQHF
TRBV12-3/TRBV12-4,CASSAGTPYYNEQFF
TRBV7-9,CASSQSQVQETQYF
TRBV28,CASSSTDGPTSGRDNEQFF
TRBV20-1,CSAGLDSPSNTGELFF
TRBV4-3,CASSPRGTGEEKLFF
TRBV5-1,CASSIGTANTEAFF
TRBV28,CASSLTGTLRETQYF
TRBV28,CASSSPNENIQYF
TRBV10-3,CAIRRGQFNEQFF
TRBV29-1,CSGLDRANTGELFF
TRBV27,CASTSGTGAYNEQFF
TRBV24-1,CATSGFSASNTGELFF
TRBV7-8,CASSRTASEETQYF
TRBV6-5,CASSYSGTSGSLDTQYF
TRBV14,CASSHPGSRREFRPQHF
TRBV28,CASSLVGPATEAFF
TRBV12-3/TRBV12-4,CASRFTGEGYEQYF
TRBV12-3/TRBV12-4,CASLGSFDEQFF
TRBV5-4,CASSRGLAGGRADTQYF
TRBV12-3/TRBV12-4,CASSPTGAEQYF
TRBV18,CASSPPKEETQYF